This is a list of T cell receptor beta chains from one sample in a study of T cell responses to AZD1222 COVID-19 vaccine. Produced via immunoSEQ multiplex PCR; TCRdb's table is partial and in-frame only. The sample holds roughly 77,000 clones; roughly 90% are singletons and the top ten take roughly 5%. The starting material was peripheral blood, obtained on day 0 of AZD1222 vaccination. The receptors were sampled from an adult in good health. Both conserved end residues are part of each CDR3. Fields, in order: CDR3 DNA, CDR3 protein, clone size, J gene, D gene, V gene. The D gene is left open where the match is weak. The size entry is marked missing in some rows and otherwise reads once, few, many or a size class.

CDR3nt: TGTGCCAGCAGCTTAGATAACGGAGCGTACGAGCAGTACTTC
CDR3aa: CASSLDNGAYEQYF
abundance: -
j_gene: TRBJ2-7
d_gene: -
v_gene: TRBV7-3

CDR3nt: TGTGCCAGCAGTTTGGGAAGGAGGGACCAAGAGACCCAGTACTTC
CDR3aa: CASSLGRRDQETQYF
abundance: once
j_gene: TRBJ2-5
d_gene: -
v_gene: TRBV28

CDR3nt: TGTGCCAGCGGGGGGGAAAAGGCTGCTGGAAACACCATATATTTT
CDR3aa: CASGGEKAAGNTIYF
abundance: -
j_gene: TRBJ1-3
d_gene: -
v_gene: TRBV3-1/TRBV3-2

CDR3nt: TGTGCCAGCAGTTTATCAACCGGTTTTGGTACCGGGGAGCTGTTTTTT
CDR3aa: CASSLSTGFGTGELFF
abundance: -
j_gene: TRBJ2-2
d_gene: -
v_gene: TRBV28

CDR3nt: TGTGCCAGCAGTGTAACTCCCGCCATGGGACAGGGATGGACTGAAGCTTTCTTT
CDR3aa: CASSVTPAMGQGWTEAFF
abundance: -
j_gene: TRBJ1-1
d_gene: TRBD1
v_gene: TRBV6-1

CDR3nt: TGTGCCAGCAGACCGACAGGGTTGGTCACTGAAGCTTTCTTT
CDR3aa: CASRPTGLVTEAFF
abundance: few
j_gene: TRBJ1-1
d_gene: TRBD1
v_gene: TRBV6-5

CDR3nt: TGCGCCAGCAGCGCGGCGGGATTCTATGGCTACACCTTC
CDR3aa: CASSAAGFYGYTF
abundance: -
j_gene: TRBJ1-2
d_gene: -
v_gene: TRBV5-1

CDR3nt: TGTGCCAGCTCGCTGGATGGGCGAGAGGCCCAGCATTTT
CDR3aa: CASSLDGREAQHF
abundance: once
j_gene: TRBJ1-5
d_gene: -
v_gene: TRBV18

CDR3nt: TGTGCCAGTAGTTTCAGTGATAGGGGGAAGAACACTGAAGCTTTCTTT
CDR3aa: CASSFSDRGKNTEAFF
abundance: -
j_gene: TRBJ1-1
d_gene: -
v_gene: TRBV19

CDR3nt: TGTGCCACCAGTGATTTCCGGGACAGGGAGGTAGATACGCAGTATTTT
CDR3aa: CATSDFRDREVDTQYF
abundance: -
j_gene: TRBJ2-3
d_gene: TRBD1
v_gene: TRBV24-1

CDR3nt: TGTGCCAGCAGTCGGGACGGAACGAACACTGAAGCTTTCTTT
CDR3aa: CASSRDGTNTEAFF
abundance: -
j_gene: TRBJ1-1
d_gene: -
v_gene: TRBV6-5

CDR3nt: TGTGCCAGCAGCTTGGGGGGGACAGGGGGCGTCGAGACCCAGTACTTC
CDR3aa: CASSLGGTGGVETQYF
abundance: -
j_gene: TRBJ2-5
d_gene: TRBD1
v_gene: TRBV5-4

CDR3nt: TGTGCCAGCAGCTCCACGGGAAGGGGGAGGTCTTTTGGCTACACCTTC
CDR3aa: CASSSTGRGRSFGYTF
abundance: -
j_gene: TRBJ1-2
d_gene: -
v_gene: TRBV7-6

CDR3nt: TGTGCCAGCCTGGCGGGGGGCTACAATGAGCAGTTCTTC
CDR3aa: CASLAGGYNEQFF
abundance: -
j_gene: TRBJ2-1
d_gene: TRBD2
v_gene: TRBV13

CDR3nt: TGTGCCAGCAGAAGACTAGCGGGGGGGCAAGAGACCCAGTACTTC
CDR3aa: CASRRLAGGQETQYF
abundance: -
j_gene: TRBJ2-5
d_gene: TRBD2
v_gene: TRBV7-2

CDR3nt: TGTGCCAGCTCACCACTACCGGGGGCTGGAAACACCATATATTTT
CDR3aa: CASSPLPGAGNTIYF
abundance: -
j_gene: TRBJ1-3
d_gene: -
v_gene: TRBV18

CDR3nt: TGTGCCAGCGTAAAATCGGAGACCCAGTACTTC
CDR3aa: CASVKSETQYF
abundance: -
j_gene: TRBJ2-5
d_gene: -
v_gene: TRBV6-5

CDR3nt: TGTGCCAGCTCACGACCGGGACAGGGGGAGGGCACTGAAGCTTTCTTT
CDR3aa: CASSRPGQGEGTEAFF
abundance: once
j_gene: TRBJ1-1
d_gene: TRBD1
v_gene: TRBV18

CDR3nt: TGTGCCAGCAGCTTACAGGGGGCGGGCACCGGGGAGCTGTTTTTT
CDR3aa: CASSLQGAGTGELFF
abundance: -
j_gene: TRBJ2-2
d_gene: TRBD1
v_gene: TRBV6-2/TRBV6-3

CDR3nt: TGTGCCAGCAGCGTAGAGAGGGACTCTGGAAACACCATATATTTT
CDR3aa: CASSVERDSGNTIYF
abundance: once
j_gene: TRBJ1-3
d_gene: -
v_gene: TRBV9

CDR3nt: TGTGCCAGCAGTCGGGACAGTTTCTATGGCTACACCTTC
CDR3aa: CASSRDSFYGYTF
abundance: -
j_gene: TRBJ1-2
d_gene: TRBD1
v_gene: TRBV11-1

CDR3nt: TGTGCCAGCAGCCCCCTCCCCCAGGGCGGTACGCAGTATTTT
CDR3aa: CASSPLPQGGTQYF
abundance: -
j_gene: TRBJ2-3
d_gene: -
v_gene: TRBV3-1/TRBV3-2

CDR3nt: TGTGCCAGCACCCCTCCAGGGGGAACGAACGTCCTGACTTTC
CDR3aa: CASTPPGGTNVLTF
abundance: -
j_gene: TRBJ2-6
d_gene: TRBD1
v_gene: TRBV28

CDR3nt: TGTGCCAGCAGTTGGGGACTCTCCTACAATGAGCAGTTCTTC
CDR3aa: CASSWGLSYNEQFF
abundance: -
j_gene: TRBJ2-1
d_gene: -
v_gene: TRBV7-9

CDR3nt: TGTGCCAGCTCACAGCGGGACTTCACAGATACGCAGTATTTT
CDR3aa: CASSQRDFTDTQYF
abundance: -
j_gene: TRBJ2-3
d_gene: TRBD2
v_gene: TRBV18

CDR3nt: TGTGCCAGCAGCTGGACAGGGGCGAATCAGCCCCAGCATTTT
CDR3aa: CASSWTGANQPQHF
abundance: -
j_gene: TRBJ1-5
d_gene: TRBD1
v_gene: TRBV5-5

CDR3nt: TGTGCCAGCAGCTTAGGGGTAGCGGGACAAGAGACCCAGTACTTC
CDR3aa: CASSLGVAGQETQYF
abundance: -
j_gene: TRBJ2-5
d_gene: TRBD2
v_gene: TRBV7-9

CDR3nt: TGTGCCACCAGCAGAGATAGCTTCACTGAAGCTTTCTTT
CDR3aa: CATSRDSFTEAFF
abundance: -
j_gene: TRBJ1-1
d_gene: -
v_gene: TRBV15

CDR3nt: TGTGCCAGCTCACCACTTGGGGGAGAGACCCAGTACTTC
CDR3aa: CASSPLGGETQYF
abundance: -
j_gene: TRBJ2-5
d_gene: -
v_gene: TRBV18

CDR3nt: TGCGCCAGCAGCCGGTGCAAGGATCGACGACAGTTCAATCAGCCCCAGCATTTT
CDR3aa: CASSRCKDRRQFNQPQHF
abundance: -
j_gene: TRBJ1-5
d_gene: -
v_gene: TRBV4-1

CDR3nt: TGTGCCAGCAGTTTGGGGACAGGGGTTGGCTACACCTTC
CDR3aa: CASSLGTGVGYTF
abundance: -
j_gene: TRBJ1-2
d_gene: TRBD1
v_gene: TRBV28

CDR3nt: TGTGCCAGCTCACTGGACAGAATCACCGGGGAGCTGTTTTTT
CDR3aa: CASSLDRITGELFF
abundance: -
j_gene: TRBJ2-2
d_gene: -
v_gene: TRBV18

CDR3nt: TGTGCTAGTGGTAGCGGACAGCCGAATTCACCCCTCCACTTT
CDR3aa: CASGSGQPNSPLHF
abundance: -
j_gene: TRBJ1-6
d_gene: -
v_gene: TRBV12-5

CDR3nt: TGTGCCAGCGGCCGCGGAGCTAATGAAAAACTGTTTTTT
CDR3aa: CASGRGANEKLFF
abundance: -
j_gene: TRBJ1-4
d_gene: -
v_gene: TRBV18

CDR3nt: TGTGCCAGCAGCTTGACGGACAGGGCGGAAAAACTGTTTTTT
CDR3aa: CASSLTDRAEKLFF
abundance: -
j_gene: TRBJ1-4
d_gene: TRBD1
v_gene: TRBV11-2

CDR3nt: TGTGCCAGCAGTCAAGGACAGGGATATGCGGATCAGCCCCAGCATTTT
CDR3aa: CASSQGQGYADQPQHF
abundance: -
j_gene: TRBJ1-5
d_gene: TRBD1
v_gene: TRBV27